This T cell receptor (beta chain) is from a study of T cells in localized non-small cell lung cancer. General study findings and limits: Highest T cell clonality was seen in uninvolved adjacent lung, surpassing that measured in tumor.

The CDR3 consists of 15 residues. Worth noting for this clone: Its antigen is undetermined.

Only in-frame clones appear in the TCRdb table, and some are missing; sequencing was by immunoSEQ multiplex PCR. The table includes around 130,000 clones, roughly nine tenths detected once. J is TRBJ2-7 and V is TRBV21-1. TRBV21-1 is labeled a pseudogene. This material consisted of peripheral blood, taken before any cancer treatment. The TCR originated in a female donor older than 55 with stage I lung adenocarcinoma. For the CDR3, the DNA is TGTGCCAGCAGCACCCGAGAAGGGTACTCCTACGAGCAGTACTTC. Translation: CASSTREGYSYEQYF.